The 10 T cell receptor beta chains listed next were all sequenced from one sample in a study of blood T cell repertoires in COVID-19. The method was immunoSEQ multiplex PCR; TCRdb's version includes in-frame clones alone and lacks a portion of them. The data hold some 360,000 clones, with approximately 90% observed a single time. Sequencing was done on a sample of peripheral blood. These receptors came from a woman in her sixties with COVID-19, enrolled during active disease.

This clone was observed a few times. The chain links TRBV6-5 to TRBJ1-1, with no clear D. Trimming removed 8 bases at V and 10 bases at J, with 17 bases between. Germline CDR1 reads MNHEY; CDR2 reads SVGAGI. The CDR3 spans 12 residues. The CDR3 loop is CASAQAGLGAFF. The CDR3 bases are TGTGCCAGCGCGCAGGCGGGGTTAGGAGCTTTCTTT.

The rearrangement links TRBV30 to TRBJ1-5; no reliable D call. CDR3 length: 15 residues. Germline CDR1 reads GTSNPN; CDR2 reads SVGIG (reference sequence). V gave up 1 base and J gave up 2 bases, with 12 bases separating them. CDR3 protein: CAWSEVGVGNQPQHF. In nucleotides, the CDR3 is TGTGCCTGGAGTGAAGTCGGGGTCGGCAATCAGCCCCAGCATTTT.

The table lists this clone with a few counts. The CDR3 sequence is CASRGQGETQYF. DNA of the CDR3: TGTGCCAGCAGGGGTCAGGGAGAGACCCAGTACTTC. This chain uses TRBV2 with TRBJ2-5, with D possibly TRBD1 on 5 matching bases. V was pared by 6 bases and J by 4 bases, with 9 bases between. In germline, CDR1 is SNHLY, CDR2 FYNNEI. The CDR3 runs 12 residues.

This chain joins TRBV18 and TRBJ1-5; D not certain. Trimming shortened V by 2 bases and J by 3 bases, and 11 bases separated the two germline ends. CDR3 length: 15 amino acids. In germline, CDR1 is KGHSH, CDR2 LQKENI. Written as DNA, the CDR3 is TGTGCCAGCTCACCAGGGTCGGGTTCCAATCAGCCCCAGCATTTT. Its translation: CASSPGSGSNQPQHF.

The chain joins TRBV19 to TRBJ2-5, with D possibly being TRBD2 (6 bases). Germline assignment: CDR1 LNHDA and CDR2 SQIVND (reference sequence). The CDR3 runs to 15 residues. Trimming took 4 bases from V and 5 from J, leaving 17 bases between them. The CDR3 sequence: CASSRSGRMGETQYF. CDR3 sequence (DNA): TGTGCCAGTAGTAGATCAGGGAGGATGGGGGAGACCCAGTACTTC.

The sample holds a few counts of this clone. The chain couples TRBV19 to TRBJ1-6; D not resolved. The germline V gene has CDR1 LNHDA and CDR2 SQIVND (reference sequence). This CDR3 region has 14 residues. V was trimmed by 1 base and J by 7 bases, leaving 8 bases between them. The CDR3 coding sequence is TGTGCCAGTAGTATAGGCGGACTGAATTCACCCCTCCACTTT. Amino acid sequence: CASSIGGLNSPLHF. Using reference TRBV19 and TRBJ1-6 for the parts outside the CDR3, the full variable domain is DGGITQSPKYLFRKEGQNVTLSCEQNLNHDAMYWYRQDPGQGLRLIYYSQIVNDFQKGDIAEGYSVSREKKESFPLTVTSAQKNPTAFYLCASSIGGLNSPLHFGNGTRLTVT.

The CDR3 spells CASSRGFVGGQPQHF. CDR3 coding DNA: TGTGCCAGTAGTAGGGGTTTCGTCGGGGGTCAGCCCCAGCATTTT. The chain combines TRBV19 with TRBJ1-5; a weak D match, TRBD1 (5 bases). The CDR3 consists of 15 residues. Between the trimmed V and J ends, which lost 4 bases and 6 bases, there was a span of 16 bases. Germline V CDR1 and CDR2: LNHDA, SQIVND (reference sequence).

This sequence joins TRBV15 and TRBJ1-1; 8 positions match TRBD1. Losses at the gene ends were 5 bases for V and 7 bases for J; bases not matched to a gene: 3. The CDR3 totals 12 residues. Per the germline V gene, CDR1 is LNHNV and CDR2 is YYDKDF (reference sequence). The CDR3 DNA follows: TGTGCCACCAGCCAGGGGGCCGTTGAAGCTTTCTTT. Protein: CATSQGAVEAFF.

This chain connects TRBV4-1 to TRBJ2-1, with a possible D match to TRBD2 (5 bases). Per germline, CDR1 MGHRA and CDR2 YSYEKL. Deletions cut 0 bases from V and 10 bases from J, with 10 bases between. This CDR3 has 13 residues. CDR3 in amino acids: CASSQDYGKEQFF. CDR3 in DNA: TGCGCCAGCAGCCAAGATTACGGGAAGGAGCAGTTCTTC.

V and J are TRBV24-1 and TRBJ1-2; 8 bases fit TRBD1. Per germline, CDR1 KGHDR and CDR2 SFDVKD. The CDR3 consists of 15 residues. V lost 3 bases and J lost 2; bases outside the gene matches: 4. CDR3 DNA sequence: TGTGCCACCAGTGATCCAAGGACAGGGAACTATGGCTACACCTTC. It specifies CATSDPRTGNYGYTF.